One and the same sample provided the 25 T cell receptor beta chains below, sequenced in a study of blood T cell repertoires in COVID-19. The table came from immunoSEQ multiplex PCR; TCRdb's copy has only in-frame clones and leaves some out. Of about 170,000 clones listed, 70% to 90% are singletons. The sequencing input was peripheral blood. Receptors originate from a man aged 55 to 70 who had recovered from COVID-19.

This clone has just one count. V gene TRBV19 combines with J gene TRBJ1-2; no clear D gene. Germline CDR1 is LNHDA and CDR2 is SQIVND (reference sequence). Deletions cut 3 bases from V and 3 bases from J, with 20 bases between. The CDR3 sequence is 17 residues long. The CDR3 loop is CASSMESPSVFDYGYTF. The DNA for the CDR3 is TGTGCCAGTAGTATGGAGAGCCCGTCGGTGTTCGACTATGGCTACACCTTC.

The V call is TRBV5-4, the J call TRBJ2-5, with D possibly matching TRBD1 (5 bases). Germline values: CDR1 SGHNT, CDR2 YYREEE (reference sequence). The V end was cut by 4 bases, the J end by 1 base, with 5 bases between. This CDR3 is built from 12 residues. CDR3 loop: CASSRGQETQYF. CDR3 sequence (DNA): TGTGCCAGCAGCAGGGGCCAAGAGACCCAGTACTTC.

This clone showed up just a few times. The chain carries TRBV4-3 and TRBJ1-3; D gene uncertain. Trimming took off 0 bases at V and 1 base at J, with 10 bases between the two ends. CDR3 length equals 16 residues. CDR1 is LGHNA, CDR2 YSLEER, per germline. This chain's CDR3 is CASSQDSAGSGNTIYF. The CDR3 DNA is TGCGCCAGCAGCCAAGATTCTGCCGGGTCTGGAAACACCATATATTTT.

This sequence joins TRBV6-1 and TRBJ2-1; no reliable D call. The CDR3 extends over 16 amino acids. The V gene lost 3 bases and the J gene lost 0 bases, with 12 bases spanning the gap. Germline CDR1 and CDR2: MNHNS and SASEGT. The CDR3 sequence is CASSDALFSSYNEQFF. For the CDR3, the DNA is TGTGCCAGCAGTGACGCCCTCTTTAGCTCCTACAATGAGCAGTTCTTC.

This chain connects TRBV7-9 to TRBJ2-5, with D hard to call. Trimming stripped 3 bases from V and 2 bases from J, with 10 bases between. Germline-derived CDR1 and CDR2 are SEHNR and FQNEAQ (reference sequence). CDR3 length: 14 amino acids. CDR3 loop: CASSFPSEQETQYF. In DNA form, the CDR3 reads TGTGCCAGCAGCTTCCCTAGTGAGCAAGAGACCCAGTACTTC.

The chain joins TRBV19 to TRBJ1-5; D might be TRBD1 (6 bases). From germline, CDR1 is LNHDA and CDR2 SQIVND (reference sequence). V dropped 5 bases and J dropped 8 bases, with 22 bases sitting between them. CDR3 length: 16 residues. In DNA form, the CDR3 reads TGTGCCAGTAGTTTTCTACTCTCGGGACAATTAAAGCCCCAGCATTTT. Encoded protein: CASSFLLSGQLKPQHF.

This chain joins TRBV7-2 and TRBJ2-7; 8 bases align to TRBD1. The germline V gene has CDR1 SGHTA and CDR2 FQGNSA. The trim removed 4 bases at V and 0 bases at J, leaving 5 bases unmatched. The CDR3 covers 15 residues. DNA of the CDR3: TGTGCCAGCAGCTGGGTCAGGGGGCACTCCTACGAGCAGTACTTC. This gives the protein CASSWVRGHSYEQYF.

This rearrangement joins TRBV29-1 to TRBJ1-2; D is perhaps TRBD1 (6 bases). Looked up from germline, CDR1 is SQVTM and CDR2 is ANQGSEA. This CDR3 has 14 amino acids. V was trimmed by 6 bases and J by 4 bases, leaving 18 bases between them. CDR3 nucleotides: TGCAGCGTGGTCCGGGACACTAATTTCTATGGCTACACCTTC. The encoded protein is CSVVRDTNFYGYTF.

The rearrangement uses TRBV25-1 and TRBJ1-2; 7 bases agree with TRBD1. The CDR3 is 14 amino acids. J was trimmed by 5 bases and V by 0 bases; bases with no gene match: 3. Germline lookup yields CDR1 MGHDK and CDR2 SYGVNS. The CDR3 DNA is TGTGCCAGCAGTGAATACGGGACAGATTATGGCTACACCTTC. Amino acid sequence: CASSEYGTDYGYTF.

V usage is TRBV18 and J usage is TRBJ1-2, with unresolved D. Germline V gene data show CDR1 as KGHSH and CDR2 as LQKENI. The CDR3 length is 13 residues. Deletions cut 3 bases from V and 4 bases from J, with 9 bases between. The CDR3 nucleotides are TGTGCCAGCTCACCCCCCAGATTCTATGGCTACACCTTC. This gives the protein CASSPPRFYGYTF.

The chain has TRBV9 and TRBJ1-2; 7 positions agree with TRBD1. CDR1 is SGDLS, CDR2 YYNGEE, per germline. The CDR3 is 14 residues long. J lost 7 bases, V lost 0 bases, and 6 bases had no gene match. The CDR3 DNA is TGTGCCAGCAGCGTAGAAGAGGGGGCGACTGGCTACACCTTC. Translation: CASSVEEGATGYTF. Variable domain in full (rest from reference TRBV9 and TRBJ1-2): DSGVTQTPKHLITATGQRVTLRCSPRSGDLSVYWYQQSLDQGLQFLIQYYNGEERAKGNILERFSAQQFPDLHSELNLSSLELGDSALYFCASSVEEGATGYTFGSGTRLTVV.

This CDR3 reads CASSSGQANEKLFF. CDR3 nucleotide sequence: TGTGCCAGCAGTTCGGGACAGGCTAATGAAAAACTGTTTTTT. The rearrangement uses TRBV6-5 and TRBJ1-4; 8 positions match TRBD1. CDR1 is MNHEY and CDR2 is SVGAGI in the germline V gene. The length of the CDR3 is 14 residues. Germline trimming cut 4 bases from V and 3 bases from J; bases unmatched to any gene: 1.

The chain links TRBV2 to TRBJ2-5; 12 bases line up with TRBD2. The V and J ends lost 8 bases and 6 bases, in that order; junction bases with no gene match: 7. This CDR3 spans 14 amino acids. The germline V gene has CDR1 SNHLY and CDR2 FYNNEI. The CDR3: CASGGLAGTQTQYF. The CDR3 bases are TGTGCCAGCGGAGGACTAGCGGGGACCCAGACCCAGTACTTC.

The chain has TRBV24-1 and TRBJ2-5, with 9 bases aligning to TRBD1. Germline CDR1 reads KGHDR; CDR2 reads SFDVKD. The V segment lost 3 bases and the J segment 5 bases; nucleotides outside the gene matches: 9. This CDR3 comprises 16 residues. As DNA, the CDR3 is TGTGCCACCAGTGATCCTTCCGGGACAGGGAAGGAGACCCAGTACTTC. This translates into CATSDPSGTGKETQYF.

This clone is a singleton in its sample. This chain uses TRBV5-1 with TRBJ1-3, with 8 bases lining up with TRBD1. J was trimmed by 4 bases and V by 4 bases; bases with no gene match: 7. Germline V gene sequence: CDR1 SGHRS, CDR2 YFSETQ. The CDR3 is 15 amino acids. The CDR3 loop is CASSPRTGSGNTIYF. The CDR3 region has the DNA TGCGCCAGCAGCCCACGGACAGGGTCCGGAAACACCATATATTTT. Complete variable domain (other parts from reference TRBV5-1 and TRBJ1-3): KAGVTQTPRYLIKTRGQQVTLSCSPISGHRSVSWYQQTPGQGLQFLFEYFSETQRNKGNFPGRFSGRQFSNSRSEMNVSTLELGDSALYLCASSPRTGSGNTIYFGEGSWLTVV.

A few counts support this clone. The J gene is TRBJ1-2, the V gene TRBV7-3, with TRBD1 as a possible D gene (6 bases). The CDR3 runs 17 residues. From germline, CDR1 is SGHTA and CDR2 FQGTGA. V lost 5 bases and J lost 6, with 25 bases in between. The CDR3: CASSPGGALGAPNGYTF. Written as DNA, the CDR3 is TGTGCCAGCAGCCCGGGGGGTGCCCTGGGGGCGCCGAATGGCTACACCTTC.

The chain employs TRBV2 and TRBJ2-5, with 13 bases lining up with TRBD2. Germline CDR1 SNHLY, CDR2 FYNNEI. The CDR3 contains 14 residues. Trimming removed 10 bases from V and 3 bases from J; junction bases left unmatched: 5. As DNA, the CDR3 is TGTGCCAACCTAGGGACTAGCGGGGAAGAGACCCAGTACTTC. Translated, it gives CANLGTSGEETQYF.

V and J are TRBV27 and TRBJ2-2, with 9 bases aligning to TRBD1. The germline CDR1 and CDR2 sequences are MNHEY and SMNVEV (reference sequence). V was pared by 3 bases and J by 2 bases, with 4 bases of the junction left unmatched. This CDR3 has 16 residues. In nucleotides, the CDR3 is TGTGCCAGCAGTTTCCGGACAGGGGAAAACACCGGGGAGCTGTTTTTT. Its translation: CASSFRTGENTGELFF.

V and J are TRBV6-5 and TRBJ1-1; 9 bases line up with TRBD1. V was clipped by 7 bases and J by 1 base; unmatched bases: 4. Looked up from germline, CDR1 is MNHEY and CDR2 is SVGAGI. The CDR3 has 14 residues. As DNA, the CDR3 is TGTGCCAGCATGGCGGGACAGGGGAACACTGAAGCTTTCTTT. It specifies CASMAGQGNTEAFF.

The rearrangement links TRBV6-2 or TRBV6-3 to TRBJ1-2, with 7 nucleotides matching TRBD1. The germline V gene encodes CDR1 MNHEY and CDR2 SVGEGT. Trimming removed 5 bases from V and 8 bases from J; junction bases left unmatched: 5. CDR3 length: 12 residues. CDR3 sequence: CASSHRQGGYTF. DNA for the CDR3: TGTGCCAGCAGTCACAGACAGGGCGGCTACACCTTC.

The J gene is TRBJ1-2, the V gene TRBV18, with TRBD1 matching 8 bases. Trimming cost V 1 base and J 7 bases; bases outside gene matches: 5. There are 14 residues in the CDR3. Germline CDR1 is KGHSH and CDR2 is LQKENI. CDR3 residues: CASSPRGQDGGYTF. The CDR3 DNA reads TGTGCCAGCTCACCACGGGGACAGGACGGTGGCTACACCTTC.

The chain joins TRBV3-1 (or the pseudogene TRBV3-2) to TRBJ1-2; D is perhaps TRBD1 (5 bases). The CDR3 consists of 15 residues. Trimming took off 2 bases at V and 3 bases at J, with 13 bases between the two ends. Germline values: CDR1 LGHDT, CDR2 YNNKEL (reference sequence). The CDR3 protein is CASSQTTTGYYGYTF. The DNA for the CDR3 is TGTGCCAGCAGCCAAACAACCACAGGATACTATGGCTACACCTTC.

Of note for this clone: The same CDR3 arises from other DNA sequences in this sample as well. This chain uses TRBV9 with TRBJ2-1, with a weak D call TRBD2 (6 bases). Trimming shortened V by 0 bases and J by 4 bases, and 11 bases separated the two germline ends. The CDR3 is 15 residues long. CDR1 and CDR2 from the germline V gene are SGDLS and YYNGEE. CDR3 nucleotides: TGTGCCAGCAGCGTAGATGGCGGGGTTTACAATGAGCAGTTCTTC. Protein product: CASSVDGGVYNEQFF.

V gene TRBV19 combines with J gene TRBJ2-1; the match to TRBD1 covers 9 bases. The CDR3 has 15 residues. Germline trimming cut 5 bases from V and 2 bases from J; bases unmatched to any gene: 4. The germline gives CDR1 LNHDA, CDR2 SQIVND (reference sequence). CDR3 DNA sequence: TGTGCCAGTAGTCTGGGACAGGGAACCTACAATGAGCAGTTCTTC. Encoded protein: CASSLGQGTYNEQFF.

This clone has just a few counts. For the CDR3, the DNA is TGCAGCGTCCCAGGGGCTAGTGTACATACGCAGTATTTT. Its protein product is CSVPGASVHTQYF. The chain carries TRBV29-1 and TRBJ2-3, with a tentative D call TRBD1 (6 bases). Germline V gene lookup returns CDR1 SQVTM and CDR2 ANQGSEA. The V and J ends lost 6 bases and 7 bases respectively, with 17 bases between them. This CDR3 is 13 amino acids long.